Following are 27 T cell receptor beta chains from one sample sequenced in a study of spatial heterogeneity in lung cancer. Time point reported: sample taken at primary tumor resection. Whole RNA from tumor, nontumor lung or frozen PBMC was sequenced unsorted. TCRdb recomputed calls from the 5' RACE reads with MiXCR, one row per CDR3 protein. The repertoire holds roughly 4,800 distinct CDR3 sequences, with about 18% as singletons. The specimen was normal lung tissue next to the tumor, collected at surgery. The receptor set was obtained from a male donor with early-stage non-small cell lung cancer.

This sequence joins TRBV7-9 and TRBJ2-5; no reliable D call. Trimming took off 5 bases at V and 2 bases at J, with 12 bases between the two ends. This CDR3 comprises 14 residues. CDR1 is SEHNR and CDR2 is FQNEAQ in the germline V gene (reference sequence). This CDR3 reads CASSGIVMQETQYF. The CDR3 DNA is TGTGCCAGCAGCGGTATAGTCATGCAAGAGACCCAGTACTTC.

This clonotype was seen a single time. The chain joins TRBV11-2 to TRBJ2-1; D is perhaps TRBD1 or TRBD2 (5 bases each). Trimming took off 3 bases at V and 5 bases at J, with 17 bases between the two ends. The germline CDR1 and CDR2 sequences are SGHAT and FQNNGV. The CDR3 is made up of 16 amino acids. As DNA, the CDR3 is TGTGCCAGCAGCTTCCTCCAGGGAGAACTAGACAATGAGCAGTTCTTC. It specifies CASSFLQGELDNEQFF.

This clonotype is classed as medium-sized. V and J are TRBV20-1 and TRBJ2-1; D may be TRBD2 (5 bases). The germline V gene has CDR1 DFQATT and CDR2 SNEGSKA (reference sequence). V lost 6 bases and J 6 bases, leaving 12 bases between the germline ends. This CDR3 spans 12 amino acids. The DNA for the CDR3 is TGCAGTGCCCTGATCCTAGCCAATGAGCAGTTCTTC. Translation: CSALILANEQFF.

V gene TRBV7-9 combines with J gene TRBJ1-2; no definite D call. The CDR3 covers 16 residues. Germline CDR1 reads SEHNR; CDR2 reads FQNEAQ (reference sequence). V was trimmed by 4 bases and J by 1 base, leaving 16 bases between them. DNA for the CDR3: TGTGCCAGCAGCTCTGCGACGGGGTCCGTTAACTATGGCTACACCTTC. It translates to CASSSATGSVNYGYTF.

By proportion, this clonotype is medium-sized. The chain recombines TRBV10-2 with TRBJ2-2; the match to TRBD1 covers 8 bases. Germline lookup yields CDR1 WSHSY and CDR2 SAAADI. This CDR3 spans 14 amino acids. Trimming cost V 6 bases and J 1 base; bases outside gene matches: 1. This chain's CDR3 is CASRGQGNTGELFF. The CDR3, as DNA: TGCGCCAGCAGAGGACAGGGGAACACCGGGGAGCTGTTTTTT.

This clonotype is classed as medium-sized (0.01 to 0.1%). This chain joins TRBV5-4 and TRBJ2-5, with D possibly being TRBD1 or TRBD2 (5 bases each). The CDR3 runs 14 residues. Trimming shortened V by 4 bases and J by 5 bases, and 15 bases separated the two germline ends. From germline, CDR1 is SGHNT and CDR2 YYREEE (reference sequence). The DNA of the CDR3 is TGTGCCAGCAGCGGGGGACCCGCGGATGAGACCCAGTACTTC. This gives the protein CASSGGPADETQYF.

The chain couples TRBV28 to TRBJ2-1, with D tentatively TRBD2 (7 bases). Germline V gene sequence: CDR1 MDHEN, CDR2 SYDVKM. Trimming took off 7 bases at V and 6 bases at J, with 16 bases between the two ends. This CDR3 has 14 amino acids. The CDR3 is CASKGGLTINEQFF. CDR3 DNA sequence: TGTGCCAGCAAAGGGGGACTAACCATCAATGAGCAGTTCTTC.

V gene TRBV20-1 combines with J gene TRBJ1-1; D might be TRBD1 (6 bases). The length of the CDR3 is 13 residues. Trimming removed 2 bases from V and 5 bases from J, with 12 bases in between. CDR1 is DFQATT and CDR2 is SNEGSKA in the germline V gene (reference sequence). In DNA, the CDR3 is TGCAGTGCTAGAAGCAGGGGAGGGACTGAAGCTTTCTTT. Translation: CSARSRGGTEAFF.

In this sample, this clonotype turned up once. This may stem from a read error, because a much larger clone lies one nucleotide away. The rearrangement uses TRBV30 and TRBJ1-5; D perhaps matches TRBD1 (5 bases). The germline V gene encodes CDR1 GTSNPN and CDR2 SVGIG (reference sequence). Trimming took 6 bases from V and 0 from J, leaving 12 bases between them. The CDR3 has 14 residues. The CDR3 DNA reads TGTGCCTGCCGGGGCACCTCTAGCAATCAGCCCCAGCATTTT. Translating gives CACRGTSSNQPQHF.

The genes are TRBV5-4 and TRBJ2-5, with D possibly TRBD1 on 7 matching bases. This CDR3 is built from 14 residues. V was trimmed by 0 bases and J by 4 bases, leaving 10 bases between them. CDR1 and CDR2 from the germline V gene are SGHNT and YYREEE (reference sequence). The CDR3 loop reads CASSLDRGGETQYF. Written as DNA, the CDR3 is TGTGCCAGCAGCTTGGACAGGGGAGGAGAGACCCAGTACTTC.

This clonotype came up a few times. This rearrangement joins TRBV11-3 to TRBJ1-3, with a weak D call TRBD1 (5 bases). This CDR3 spans 15 amino acids. Germline V lookup: CDR1 SGHNT, CDR2 YENEEA. V lost 4 bases and J 0 bases, leaving 10 bases between the germline ends. CDR3 protein: CASSSGAFSGNTIYF. CDR3 sequence (DNA): TGTGCCAGCAGCTCCGGGGCTTTCTCTGGAAACACCATATATTTT.

This clonotype is medium-sized (0.01 to 0.1%) by share. The V call is TRBV7-9, the J call TRBJ1-2; TRBD1 aligns across 7 bases. With V trimmed by 1 base and J by 6 bases, 2 bases remained unmatched. From germline, CDR1 is SEHNR and CDR2 FQNEAQ (reference sequence). The CDR3 extends over 13 amino acids. CDR3 in amino acids: CASSLETGDGYTF. The CDR3 region has the DNA TGTGCCAGCAGCTTAGAAACAGGGGATGGCTACACCTTC. Using reference TRBV7-9 and TRBJ1-2 for the parts outside the CDR3, the full variable domain is DTGVSQNPRHKITKRGQNVTFRCDPISEHNRLYWYRQTLGQGPEFLTYFQNEAQLEKSRLLSDRFSAERPKGSFSTLEIQRTEQGDSAMYLCASSLETGDGYTFGSGTRLTVV.

Sample share makes this clonotype medium-sized. The V call is TRBV11-1, the J call TRBJ2-5; TRBD1 aligns across 8 bases. The germline CDR1 and CDR2 sequences are SGHAT and FQDESV (reference sequence). There are 15 residues in the CDR3. V lost 5 bases, J lost 2 bases, and 7 bases stayed unmatched. The CDR3 loop reads CASSKRDRRQETQYF. CDR3 in DNA: TGTGCCAGCAGCAAACGGGACAGGCGTCAAGAGACCCAGTACTTC.

This rearrangement joins TRBV3-1 to TRBJ2-5; 12 nucleotides align to TRBD2. The CDR3 contains 15 residues. Germline CDR1 is LGHDT and CDR2 is YNNKEL (reference sequence). V was pared by 4 bases and J by 5 bases, with 5 bases of the junction left unmatched. DNA for the CDR3: TGTGCCAGCAGCCCCCCTAGCGGGGGGGTGGAGACCCAGTACTTC. It translates to CASSPPSGGVETQYF.

This clonotype is classed as medium-sized. The chain combines TRBV6-5 with TRBJ1-1; D is uncertain. The CDR3 totals 12 residues. With 0 bases removed from V and 10 bases from J, the gap between germline ends came to 9 bases. Germline CDR1 and CDR2: MNHEY and SVGAGI. CDR3 sequence: CASSYSGISAFF. The CDR3, as DNA: TGTGCCAGCAGTTACTCCGGTATTTCAGCTTTCTTT.

The genes are TRBV19 and TRBJ2-7; D is unclear. Germline V lookup: CDR1 LNHDA, CDR2 SQIVND (reference sequence). Trimming took 7 bases from V and 3 from J, leaving 25 bases between them. This CDR3 is built from 17 residues. CDR3 nucleotides: TGTGCCAGTACCCCGGCGAGTTTGTCTTTCATGGGCTACGAGCAGTACTTC. Its protein is CASTPASLSFMGYEQYF. The full variable domain, completed using reference TRBV19 and TRBJ2-7, is DGGITQSPKYLFRKEGQNVTLSCEQNLNHDAMYWYRQDPGQGLRLIYYSQIVNDFQKGDIAEGYSVSREKKESFPLTVTSAQKNPTAFYLCASTPASLSFMGYEQYFGPGTRLTVT.

The chain uses TRBV7-8 and TRBJ2-1; 7 nucleotides line up with TRBD2. After removal of 6 bases from V and 15 bases from J, the junction contained 8 bases not matched to a gene. This CDR3 is 11 amino acids long. Germline CDR1 is SGHVS and CDR2 is FQNEAQ. The CDR3 DNA sequence: TGTGCCAGCAGTCTCAGCGGGATTGCGTTCTTC. It yields the protein CASSLSGIAFF.

This clonotype was detected ten times or more. The chain joins TRBV2 to TRBJ1-1; maybe TRBD1 (6 bases). Looked up from germline, CDR1 is SNHLY and CDR2 is FYNNEI. V lost 3 bases and J lost 5, with 10 bases in between. This CDR3 has 13 amino acids. CDR3 coding DNA: TGTGCCAGCAGTGACTCAGGGGAGACTGAAGCTTTCTTT. This translates into CASSDSGETEAFF. Complete variable domain (other parts from reference TRBV2 and TRBJ1-1): EPEVTQTPSHQVTQMGQEVILRCVPISNHLYFYWYRQILGQKVEFLVSFYNNEISEKSEIFDDQFSVERPDGSNFTLKIRSTKLEDSAMYFCASSDSGETEAFFGQGTRLTVV.

This clonotype is termed medium-sized. The CDR3 region is CASSFSGVNTEAFF. The CDR3 region has the DNA TGTGCCAGCAGCTTTAGTGGGGTGAACACTGAAGCTTTCTTT. This chain links TRBV11-3 with TRBJ1-1; D call uncertain. Germline V gene data show CDR1 as SGHNT and CDR2 as YENEEA. Trimming left V 3 bases short and J 0 bases short, with 8 bases between. The CDR3 loop spans 14 amino acids.

By share, this clonotype ranks as medium-sized (0.01 to 0.1%). The V call is TRBV20-1, the J call TRBJ2-3, with 14 positions matching TRBD2. The germline V gene encodes CDR1 DFQATT and CDR2 SNEGSKA (reference sequence). The V segment lost 1 base and the J segment 7 bases; nucleotides outside the gene matches: 4. The CDR3 consists of 15 residues. Here the CDR3 DNA reads TGCAGTGCTAGAGGGACTAGCGGGGGGAGGTATACGCAGTATTTT. Amino acid sequence: CSARGTSGGRYTQYF.

By share, this clonotype ranks as medium-sized (0.01 to 0.1%). This chain links TRBV25-1 with TRBJ1-2; TRBD1 might be the D (5 bases). Trimming removed 7 bases from V and 8 bases from J, with 14 bases in between. The CDR3 totals 12 residues. Germline values: CDR1 MGHDK, CDR2 SYGVNS. The CDR3 DNA reads as TGTGCCAGCACTTTCGGGGGGAACGGCTACACCTTC. Protein product: CASTFGGNGYTF.

This clonotype is classed as medium-sized. The J gene is TRBJ2-1, the V gene TRBV7-9; 9 bases align to TRBD1. Germline V CDR1 and CDR2: SEHNR, FQNEAQ (reference sequence). The CDR3 is 16 amino acids. V shed 5 bases, J shed 5 bases, and the junction held 10 bases outside the gene matches. CDR3 protein: CASSPPGTGRNNEQFF. The DNA for the CDR3 is TGTGCCAGCAGCCCCCCCGGGACAGGGAGAAACAATGAGCAGTTCTTC. Full variable domain (remainder filled in from reference TRBV7-9 and TRBJ2-1): DTGVSQNPRHKITKRGQNVTFRCDPISEHNRLYWYRQTLGQGPEFLTYFQNEAQLEKSRLLSDRFSAERPKGSFSTLEIQRTEQGDSAMYLCASSPPGTGRNNEQFFGPGTRLTVL.

By share of the sample, this clonotype is medium-sized. The gene calls are TRBV28 and TRBJ1-3; maybe TRBD1 (6 bases). The CDR3 has 16 amino acids. The V gene lost 6 bases and the J gene lost 0 bases, with 15 bases spanning the gap. Germline V gene lookup returns CDR1 MDHEN and CDR2 SYDVKM. The CDR3: CASRTSGQSSGNTIYF. DNA for the CDR3: TGTGCCAGCAGGACCTCCGGACAGTCCTCTGGAAACACCATATATTTT. Combining the CDR3 with reference TRBV28 and TRBJ1-3 gives the whole variable domain DVKVTQSSRYLVKRTGEKVFLECVQDMDHENMFWYRQDPGLGLRLIYFSYDVKMKEKGDIPEGYSVSREKKERFSLILESASTNQTSMYLCASRTSGQSSGNTIYFGEGSWLTVV.

V and J are TRBV27 and TRBJ1-5, with D perhaps matching TRBD1 (6 bases). The CDR3 has 13 residues. Germline CDR1 and CDR2: MNHEY and SMNVEV (reference sequence). With 4 bases removed from V and 5 bases from J, the gap between germline ends came to 9 bases. The CDR3 DNA reads TGTGCCAGCAGTTCCACAGGGTATCAGCCCCAGCATTTT. Amino acid sequence: CASSSTGYQPQHF.

By share of the sample, this clonotype is medium-sized. V gene TRBV20-1 combines with J gene TRBJ1-1; D ambiguous. Germline V gene sequence: CDR1 DFQATT, CDR2 SNEGSKA (reference sequence). Trimming took off 1 base at V and 0 bases at J, with 6 bases between the two ends. CDR3 size: 13 residues. CDR3 in DNA: TGCAGTGCTAGAGCCTCTTTGAACACTGAAGCTTTCTTT. Translating gives CSARASLNTEAFF.

This sequence joins TRBV12-3 or TRBV12-4 and TRBJ1-3; TRBD1 agrees at 9 bases. CDR3 size: 14 residues. J lost 5 bases, V lost 6 bases, and 5 bases had no gene match. The CDR3 DNA reads TGTGCCAGCAGCCCCGGACAGGGGAGAAACACCATATATTTT. It yields the protein CASSPGQGRNTIYF.

At least ten counts were recorded for this clonotype. The chain is built from TRBV29-1 and TRBJ1-4; D is possibly TRBD1 (5 bases). V dropped 6 bases and J dropped 1 base, with 9 bases sitting between them. The CDR3 loop spans 13 amino acids. Germline V gene sequence: CDR1 SQVTM, CDR2 ANQGSEA. CDR3 sequence: CSVAGRTNEKLFF. CDR3 DNA: TGCAGCGTGGCGGGACGAACTAATGAAAAACTGTTTTTT.